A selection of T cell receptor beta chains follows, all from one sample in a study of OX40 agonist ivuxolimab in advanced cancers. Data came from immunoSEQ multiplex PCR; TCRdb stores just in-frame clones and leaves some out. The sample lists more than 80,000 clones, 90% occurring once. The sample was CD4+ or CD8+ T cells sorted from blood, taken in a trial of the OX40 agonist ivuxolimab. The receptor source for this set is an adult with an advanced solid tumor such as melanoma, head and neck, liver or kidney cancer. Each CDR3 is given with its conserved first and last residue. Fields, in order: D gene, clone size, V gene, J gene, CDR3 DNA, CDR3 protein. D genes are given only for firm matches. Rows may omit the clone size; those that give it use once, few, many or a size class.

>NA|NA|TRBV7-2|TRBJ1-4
TGTGCCAGCAGCTTAGCGGCGGCCCGAGGGGAAAAACTGTTTTTT
CASSLAAARGEKLFF
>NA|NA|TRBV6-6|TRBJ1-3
TGTGCCAGCAGACAGATGGGGAACACCATATATTTT
CASRQMGNTIYF
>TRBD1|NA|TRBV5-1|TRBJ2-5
TGCGCCAGCAGCTTAACGGGACAGGGAGGGAGGCAAGAGACCCAGTACTTC
CASSLTGQGGRQETQYF
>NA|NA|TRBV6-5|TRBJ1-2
TGTGCCAGCAGTACCGGCTCCGCTGGCTACACCTTC
CASSTGSAGYTF
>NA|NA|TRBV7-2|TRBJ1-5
TGTGCCAGCAGCTTAGACCGACAGCCCCAGCATTTT
CASSLDRQPQHF
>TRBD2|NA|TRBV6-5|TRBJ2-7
TGTGCCAGCCGGGGGGGAAGCTACGAGCAGTACTTC
CASRGGSYEQYF
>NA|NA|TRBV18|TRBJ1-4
TGTGCCAGCTCACCCGTCTTCAGAGCTGGTGAAAAACTGTTTTTT
CASSPVFRAGEKLFF
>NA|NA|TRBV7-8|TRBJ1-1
TGTGCCAGCAGCTTAGCCATATACACTGAAGCTTTCTTT
CASSLAIYTEAFF
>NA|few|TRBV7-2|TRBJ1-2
TGTGCCAGCAGCTTAGCAGGGGTGGTCTATGGCTACACCTTC
CASSLAGVVYGYTF
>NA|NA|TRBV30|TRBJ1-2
TGTGCCTGGAGCTCCCGACCCTCTAACTATGGCTACACCTTC
CAWSSRPSNYGYTF
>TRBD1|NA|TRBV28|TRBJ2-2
TGTGCCAGCACCGGACAGGGGGCGGGTGTCGGGGAGCTGTTTTTT
CASTGQGAGVGELFF
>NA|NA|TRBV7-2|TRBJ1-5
TGTGCCAGCAGCTCGGACACCAATCAGCCCCAGCATTTT
CASSSDTNQPQHF
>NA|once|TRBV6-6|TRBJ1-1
TGTGCCAGCAGTTACTCTGGCAGGAACACTGAAGCTTTCTTT
CASSYSGRNTEAFF
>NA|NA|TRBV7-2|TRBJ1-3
TGTGCCAGCAGCTTAGCCGCCTCTGGAAACACCATATATTTT
CASSLAASGNTIYF
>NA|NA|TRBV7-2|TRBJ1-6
TGTGCCAGCAGCGCCCGGACAAGCGGCAATTCACCCCTCCACTTT
CASSARTSGNSPLHF
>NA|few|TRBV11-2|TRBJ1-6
TGTGCCATCCCCCTGGGCAGTTCTTGGAATTCACCCCTCCACTTT
CAIPLGSSWNSPLHF
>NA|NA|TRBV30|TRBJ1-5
TGTGCCTGGAGTCGACAGTCCAATCAGCCCCAGCATTTT
CAWSRQSNQPQHF
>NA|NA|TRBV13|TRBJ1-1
TGTGCCAGCAGCTTAAAGACAGGTATGAACACTGAAGCTTTCTTT
CASSLKTGMNTEAFF
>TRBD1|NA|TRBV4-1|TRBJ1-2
TGCGCCAGCAGCAGAGGACAGGGGCCTTCCTATGGCTACACCTTC
CASSRGQGPSYGYTF
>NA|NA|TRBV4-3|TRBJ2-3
TGCGCCAGCAGCCAGACGGGCCCTACAGATACGCAGTATTTT
CASSQTGPTDTQYF
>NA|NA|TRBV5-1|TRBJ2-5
TGCGCCAGCAGTGCGAGACAAGCTCAAGAGACCCAGTACTTC
CASSARQAQETQYF
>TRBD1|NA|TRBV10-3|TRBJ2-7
TGTGCCATATCCGGGACAGGGGCGTCCTACGAGCAGTACTTC
CAISGTGASYEQYF
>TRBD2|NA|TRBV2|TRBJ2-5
TGTGCCAGCAGGACTAGCGGGGAGTTTGAGACCCAGTACTTC
CASRTSGEFETQYF
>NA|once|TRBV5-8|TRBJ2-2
TGTGCCAGCAGCTGGCGGGGCGGCGCGAACACCGGGGAGCTGTTTTTT
CASSWRGGANTGELFF
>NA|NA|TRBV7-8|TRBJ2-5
TGTGCCAGCAGCTCCCGGGACTACCAAGAGACCCAGTACTTC
CASSSRDYQETQYF
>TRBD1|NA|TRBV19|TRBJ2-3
TGTGCCAGTAAGCCCGGGACAGGGAAGCCAGATACGCAGTATTTT
CASKPGTGKPDTQYF
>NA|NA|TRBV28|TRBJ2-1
TGTGCCAGCCAGGGTGCCGGGACGGAGTACAATGAGCAGTTCTTC
CASQGAGTEYNEQFF
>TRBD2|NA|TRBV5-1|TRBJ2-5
TGCGCCAGCAGCTTGGCGGCGGGGGGACAAGAGACCCAGTACTTC
CASSLAAGGQETQYF
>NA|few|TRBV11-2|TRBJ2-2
TGTGCCAGCTCCTGGACAGACACCGGGGAGCTGTTTTTT
CASSWTDTGELFF
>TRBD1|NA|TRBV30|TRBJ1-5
TGTGCCTGGAGTGTACTATTAGGTGGACAGGGGATGAGGAGCAATCAGCCCCAGCATTTT
CAWSVLLGGQGMRSNQPQHF
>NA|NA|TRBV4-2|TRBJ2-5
TGTGCCAGCAGCCTGGGGGCCGGAGAGACCCAGTACTTC
CASSLGAGETQYF
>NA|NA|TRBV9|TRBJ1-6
TGTGCCAGCAGCTCGGCCGGGGGCTTAAATTCACCCCTCCACTTT
CASSSAGGLNSPLHF
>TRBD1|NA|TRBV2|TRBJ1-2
TGTGCCTCCTCGGCCGGGACAGGGGACGGCTACACCTTC
CASSAGTGDGYTF
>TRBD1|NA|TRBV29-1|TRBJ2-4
TGCAGCGTGGCCGGGACAGGGGGACTAGCCAAAAACATTCAGTACTTC
CSVAGTGGLAKNIQYF
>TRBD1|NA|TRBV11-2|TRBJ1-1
TGTGCCAGCAGCTTTGGATTACGAGGGGGCAGGGACACTGAAGCTTTCTTT
CASSFGLRGGRDTEAFF
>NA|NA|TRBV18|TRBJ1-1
TGTGCCAGCTCACCAAGCGCAGGCACTGAAGCTTTCTTT
CASSPSAGTEAFF
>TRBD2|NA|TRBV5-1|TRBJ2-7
TGCGCCAGCAGCTTGCAACTAGCGGGGCCTTACGAGCAGTACTTC
CASSLQLAGPYEQYF
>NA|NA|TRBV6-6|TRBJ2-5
TGTGCCAGTCTCTTAGGGGGTGCGCCCAAAGAGACCCAGTACTTC
CASLLGGAPKETQYF
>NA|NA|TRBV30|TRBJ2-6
TGTGCCTGGAAATCTGGGGCCAACGTCCTGACTTTC
CAWKSGANVLTF
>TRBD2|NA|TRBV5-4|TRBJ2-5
TGTGCCAGCAGCTTGCCGGGACTAGCGGGGCAAGAAGAGACCCAGTACTTC
CASSLPGLAGQEETQYF
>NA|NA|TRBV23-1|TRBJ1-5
TGCGCCAGCAGTCAATCGTGGGGGCCGGATCAGCCCCAGCATTTT
CASSQSWGPDQPQHF
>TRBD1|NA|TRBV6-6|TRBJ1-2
TGTGCCAGCAGTGCGACAGGGGCTAACTATGGCTACACCTTC
CASSATGANYGYTF
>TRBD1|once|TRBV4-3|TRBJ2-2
TGCGCCAGCAGCCGACGGGACAGGGACACCGGGGAGCTGTTTTTT
CASSRRDRDTGELFF
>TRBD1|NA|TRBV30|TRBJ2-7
TGTGCCTGGGTTACTGGGACAGGGCTATACGAGCAGTACTTC
CAWVTGTGLYEQYF
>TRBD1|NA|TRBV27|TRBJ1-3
TGTGCCAGCAGCGCTCAGGGGGCTGGAAACACCATATATTTT
CASSAQGAGNTIYF
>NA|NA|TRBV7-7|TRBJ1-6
TGTCACTCACGGGGAAATTCACCCCTCCACTTT
CHSRGNSPLHF
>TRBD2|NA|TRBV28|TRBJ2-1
TGTGCCAGCAAAAGTAGCGGGGGCCTCTCCTACAATGAGCAGTTCTTC
CASKSSGGLSYNEQFF
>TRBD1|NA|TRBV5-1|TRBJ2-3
TGCGCCAGCAGCTCAACAGCCGGGACAGGCCTCACAGATACGCAGTATTTT
CASSSTAGTGLTDTQYF
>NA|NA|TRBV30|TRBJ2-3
TGTGCCTGGACCGATGGGGGGCGGGATACGCAGTATTTT
CAWTDGGRDTQYF
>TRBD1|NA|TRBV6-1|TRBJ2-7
TGTGCCAGCAGTGGTCAGGGGGCGCAGATTGAGCAGTACTTC
CASSGQGAQIEQYF
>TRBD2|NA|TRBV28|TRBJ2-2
TGTGCCAGCAGTTTAAATGGACTAGCGGGGGGAAAGAACACCGGGGAGCTGTTTTTT
CASSLNGLAGGKNTGELFF
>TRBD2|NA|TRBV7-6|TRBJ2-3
TGTGCCAGCAGCGCTCGGACTAGCGGGGGACGCACAGATACGCAGTATTTT
CASSARTSGGRTDTQYF
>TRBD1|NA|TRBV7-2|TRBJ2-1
TGTGCCAGCAGCTTAGGGGGACAGCGATACAATGAGCAGTTCTTC
CASSLGGQRYNEQFF
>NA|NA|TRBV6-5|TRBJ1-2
TGTGCCAGCAGTTACTCGAAAGGGAGTTTCTATGGCTACACCTTC
CASSYSKGSFYGYTF
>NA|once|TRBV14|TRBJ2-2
TGTGCCAGCAGCCAAGTGGGCGCGAACACCGGGGAGCTGTTTTTT
CASSQVGANTGELFF
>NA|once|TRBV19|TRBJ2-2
TGTGCCAGTAGTATAGGGACAGCCCTCACCGGGGAGCTGTTTTTT
CASSIGTALTGELFF
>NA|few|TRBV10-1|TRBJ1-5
TGCGCCAGCAGTTCCTGTCGAAATCAGCCCCAGCATTTT
CASSSCRNQPQHF
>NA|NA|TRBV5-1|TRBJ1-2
TGCGCCAGCAGCTCGCGACCGGAATTAGATGGCTACACCTTC
CASSSRPELDGYTF
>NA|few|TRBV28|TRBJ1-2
TGTGCCAGCAGTTTACAGTATGGCTACACCTTC
CASSLQYGYTF
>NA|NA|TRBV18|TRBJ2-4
TGTGCCAGCTCACCCGGGACGGAGTCCAAAAACATTCAGTACTTC
CASSPGTESKNIQYF